This is a list of T cell receptor beta chains from one sample in a study of shared clonotypes between healthy human individuals. Assay: immunoSEQ multiplex PCR; the TCRdb copy retains only in-frame clones and omits some. Here the sample spans roughly 640,000 clones, less than 85% being singletons. Specimen: memory CD4+ T cells sorted from blood. These receptors originate from a woman younger than 45 in good health. Both conserved end residues are part of each CDR3. The D gene is left open where the match is weak. For some rows the clone size is stated as once, few or many, or as a class when expanded; others skip it.

v_gene	abundance	j_gene	d_gene	CDR3nt	CDR3aa
TRBV5-1	.	TRBJ1-3	TRBD1	TGCGCCAGCAGCCACGGGACAGACGGAAACACCATATATTTT	CASSHGTDGNTIYF
TRBV5-1	.	TRBJ2-5	.	TGCGCCAGCAGCCCGGGGACCACTCAGTACTTC	CASSPGTTQYF
TRBV15	.	TRBJ2-7	.	TGTGCCACCAGCAGAGGCCGGGATTCCTCCTACGAGCAGTACTTC	CATSRGRDSSYEQYF
TRBV6-5	.	TRBJ2-1	.	TGTGCCAGCACCAAGCGGAGCGTAAACAATGAGCAGTTCTTC	CASTKRSVNNEQFF
TRBV27	.	TRBJ2-1	.	TGTGCCAGCAGAACCCCATACAATGAGCAGTTCTTC	CASRTPYNEQFF
TRBV11-2	.	TRBJ2-3	.	TGTGCCAGCAGTCAACCCCCGGGACACACTAATACGCAGTATTTT	CASSQPPGHTNTQYF
TRBV12-5	.	TRBJ2-2	TRBD1	TGTGCTAGTGGTTTGGGGACAGGGGCAACCGGGGAGCTGTTTTTT	CASGLGTGATGELFF
TRBV19	.	TRBJ2-2	.	TGTGCCAGTAGTCTCGGTTTGCCCCGTTTCACCGGGGAGCTGTTTTTT	CASSLGLPRFTGELFF
TRBV5-6	.	TRBJ1-3	.	TGTGCCAGCAGCTTGAACAGGGCTCTGGGAAACACCATATATTTT	CASSLNRALGNTIYF
TRBV5-4	.	TRBJ1-2	.	TGTGCCAGCAGCTTGGTAAGGGAGAACTATGGCTACACCTTC	CASSLVRENYGYTF
TRBV7-6	.	TRBJ2-1	TRBD2	TGTGCCAGCAGCCTCCAAGCGGGAGCGATTAACAATGAGCAGTTCTTC	CASSLQAGAINNEQFF
TRBV12-5	.	TRBJ1-1	TRBD1	TGTGCTAGTTCCTTCGGGACAGGGGGGATGAACACTGAAGCTTTCTTT	CASSFGTGGMNTEAFF
TRBV28	.	TRBJ1-5	TRBD1	TGTGCCAGCAGTTGGGGACAGGGGGCCAGAGGAAGCAATCAGCCCCAGCATTTT	CASSWGQGARGSNQPQHF
TRBV25-1	.	TRBJ2-2	.	TGTGCCAGCAGTGGGTGGGGGAAGAACACCGGGGAGCTGTTTTTT	CASSGWGKNTGELFF
TRBV6-4	many	TRBJ1-1	TRBD1	TGTGCCAGCAGTGACAGGGGGCACACTGAAGCTTTCTTT	CASSDRGHTEAFF
TRBV6-1	.	TRBJ1-1	.	TGTGCCAGCAGTGAAAGGTTGGGGACTGAAGCTTTCTTT	CASSERLGTEAFF
TRBV29-1	few	TRBJ1-1	.	TGCAGCGTCCTCCGAAACTTTCGCCAGGGGATGGGGAACACTGAAGCTTTCTTT	CSVLRNFRQGMGNTEAFF
TRBV7-3	.	TRBJ2-1	.	TGTGCCAGCAGCTTAGGGCAGGTTGCTGAGCAGTTCTTC	CASSLGQVAEQFF
TRBV28	few	TRBJ1-2	.	TGTGCCAGCAGTCCAGGGTTCCGCTACACCTTC	CASSPGFRYTF
TRBV11-1	.	TRBJ2-5	.	TGTGCCAGCAGCTTACTAGCGTGGGGAGAGACCCAGTACTTC	CASSLLAWGETQYF
TRBV28	many	TRBJ1-4	.	TGTGCCAGCTGTTCGGGGGGCAGTAATAATGAAAAACTGTTTTTT	CASCSGGSNNEKLFF
TRBV29-1	once	TRBJ1-1	.	TGCAGCGTTGTAAGGGGAATGAACACTGAAGCTTTCTTT	CSVVRGMNTEAFF
TRBV2	many	TRBJ2-7	.	TGTGCCAGCAGTGAACGGGGTTCTAACTACGAGCAGTACTTC	CASSERGSNYEQYF
TRBV11-3	.	TRBJ2-2	.	TGTGCCAGCAGCCCAACGGTAGGAGGTACCGGGGAGCTGTTTTTT	CASSPTVGGTGELFF
TRBV5-8	.	TRBJ2-1	TRBD2	TGTGCCAGCAGCTTGGACGGGAGGGCGAGCAATGAGCAGTTCTTC	CASSLDGRASNEQFF
TRBV5-6	few	TRBJ1-1	.	TGTGCCAGCAGCTTAAGGGGACTTAAAGCTTTCTTT	CASSLRGLKAFF
TRBV11-2	.	TRBJ2-1	.	TGTGCCAGCAGCTTAGTTGCTTTGGCTGGCGGCCATGAGCAGTTCTTC	CASSLVALAGGHEQFF
TRBV4-1	.	TRBJ2-1	.	TGCGCCAGCAGCCAAGTTCCCTCCGGCGGCAGCTCCTACAATGAGCAGTTCTTC	CASSQVPSGGSSYNEQFF
TRBV27	many	TRBJ1-1	TRBD1	TGTGCCAGCAGTTTTTTGGACAGGGGAGGACGCACTGAAGCTTTCTTT	CASSFLDRGGRTEAFF
TRBV6-5	.	TRBJ2-2	.	TGTGCCAGCAGTTACTCGAGGGGGGCCGGCACCGGGGAGCTGTTTTTT	CASSYSRGAGTGELFF
TRBV2	.	TRBJ1-5	.	TGTGCCAGCAAGAAAGGACAGAATAGCAATCAGCCCCAGCATTTT	CASKKGQNSNQPQHF
TRBV2	.	TRBJ2-1	TRBD1	TGTGCCAGCAGTGTGGGACAGGGTTTCTACAATGAGCAGTTCTTC	CASSVGQGFYNEQFF
TRBV7-2	.	TRBJ2-1	.	TGTGCCAGCAACCTTGTAGAGGGCGCCTACAATGAGCAGTTCTTC	CASNLVEGAYNEQFF
TRBV5-1	.	TRBJ1-3	TRBD1	TGCGCCAGCAGCTTGAGGCCGACAGGGAAGGACTCTGGAAACACCATATATTTT	CASSLRPTGKDSGNTIYF
TRBV29-1	.	TRBJ1-3	.	TGCAGCGTTGCCCCACCTGGAAACACCATATATTTT	CSVAPPGNTIYF
TRBV5-1	.	TRBJ1-5	.	TGCGCCAGCAGCGCGGACGGGAATAGCAATCAGCCCCAGCATTTT	CASSADGNSNQPQHF
TRBV7-3	.	TRBJ2-1	TRBD2	TGTGCCAGCAGCCCCGGGACTAGCGGGAATCACAATGAGCAGTTCTTC	CASSPGTSGNHNEQFF
TRBV7-9	once	TRBJ2-1	.	TGTGCCAGCAGCTTAGGGCTGACAGTAAACAATGAGCAGTTCTTC	CASSLGLTVNNEQFF
TRBV7-6	.	TRBJ2-7	TRBD2	TGTGCCAGCAGCTTAGGGGAGGGCCCGTACGAGCAGTACTTC	CASSLGEGPYEQYF
TRBV25-1	.	TRBJ1-1	.	TGTGCCAGCAGTGAGCCGGGACCCATGAACACTGAAGCTTTCTTT	CASSEPGPMNTEAFF
TRBV29-1	.	TRBJ2-5	TRBD1	TGCAGCTTCATCCGGGACAGGGTCGGGACCCAGTACTTC	CSFIRDRVGTQYF
TRBV5-1	once	TRBJ2-7	TRBD2	TGCGCCAGCAGCTTGCTAGCGGGAAGCTCCTACGAGCAGTACTTC	CASSLLAGSSYEQYF
TRBV5-1	.	TRBJ2-3	TRBD1	TGCGCCAGCAGCACATGGACAGGGGGCAAAGATACGCAGTATTTT	CASSTWTGGKDTQYF
TRBV7-8	.	TRBJ2-6	.	TGTGCCAGCAGCCCCATGGTGTACTCTGGGGCCAACGTCCTGACTTTC	CASSPMVYSGANVLTF
TRBV7-9	once	TRBJ2-1	.	TGTGCCAGCAGTTGGGTCGGGCTCAATGAGCAGTTCTTC	CASSWVGLNEQFF
TRBV6-1	.	TRBJ1-6	.	TGTGCCAGCTTCAATCGGGGCCTGCCCCTCCACTTT	CASFNRGLPLHF
TRBV7-9	.	TRBJ2-7	.	TGTGCCAGCAGCTTAGCGCCCGGGATCCGTTCCTACGAGCAGTACTTC	CASSLAPGIRSYEQYF
TRBV28	few	TRBJ2-7	TRBD2	TGTGCCAGCAGGCCGACTAGCGGGAGCTACGAGCAGTACTTC	CASRPTSGSYEQYF
TRBV15	.	TRBJ2-3	.	TGTGCCACCAGCAGAGTCGGCGTGAGGGATACGCAGTATTTT	CATSRVGVRDTQYF
TRBV9	.	TRBJ1-3	TRBD1	TGTGCCAGCAGCGTAGCGGGACAGGGGTTCTCTGGAAACACCATATATTTT	CASSVAGQGFSGNTIYF
TRBV10-2	few	TRBJ1-4	.	TGCGCCAGCTCCTGGGACCCTAATGAAAAACTGTTTTTT	CASSWDPNEKLFF
TRBV5-1	few	TRBJ2-1	TRBD2	TGCGCCAGCAGCAAGACTAGCGGGAGTTCCTACAATGAGCAGTTCTTC	CASSKTSGSSYNEQFF
TRBV14	.	TRBJ2-7	.	TGTGCCAGCAGCCTCAACCTAGCCTACGAGCAGTATTTC	CASSLNLAYEQYF